This TCR beta chain is from a study of neurological immune-mediated disorders. Time point of the sample: longitudinal time-point 3. Many counts were recorded for this clonotype. 5'RACE generated cDNA with 10-nucleotide random UMIs. TCRdb reprocessed the 5' RACE reads with MiXCR, giving one entry per CDR3 protein. Among under 130,000 distinct CDR3 sequences, roughly a tenth were seen once, and the ten largest hold more than 2.5%. Trimming left V 0 bases short and J 0 bases short, with 2 bases between. CDR3 size: 14 residues. The germline gives CDR1 KGHDR, CDR2 SFDVKD. The sequenced sample was PBMCs. The chain is built from TRBV24-1 and TRBJ1-5; D unclear. The clonotype comes from a female donor with HTLV-1-associated myelopathy (HAM/TSP). CDR3 protein: CATSDLSSNQPQHF. In DNA, the CDR3 is TGTGCCACCAGTGATTTGAGTAGCAATCAGCCCCAGCATTTT.